Here is one T cell receptor (beta chain) with its context. The antigen is undetermined. This sample is part of a study of T cell responses to AZD1222 COVID-19 vaccine. Findings and caveats of the study: Increases in Spike-specific TCR breadth and depth were seen after two AZD1222 doses. AZD1222 recipients seropositive at baseline numbered only six. White British people made up most donors, females outnumbered males, and clonal diversity was possibly underestimated.

The germline V gene has CDR1 SGDLS and CDR2 YYNGEE. V shed 4 bases and J 1 base; nucleotides not matched to a gene: 3. The CDR3 covers 14 residues. The repertoire was sequenced with immunoSEQ multiplex PCR; TCRdb's copy has only in-frame clones and lacks some. This sample carries 95,000 to 150,000 clones, about nine tenths of them seen once, and the ten largest clones take 0.9% to 1.2%. The sequencing here drew on peripheral blood, taken on day 0 of AZD1222 vaccination. The origin of this receptor is an adult in good health. V usage is TRBV9 and J usage is TRBJ2-3; 7 nucleotides line up with TRBD1. CDR3 protein: CASSSGQGTDTQYF. CDR3 DNA sequence: TGTGCCAGCAGCTCCGGACAGGGCACAGATACGCAGTATTTT.